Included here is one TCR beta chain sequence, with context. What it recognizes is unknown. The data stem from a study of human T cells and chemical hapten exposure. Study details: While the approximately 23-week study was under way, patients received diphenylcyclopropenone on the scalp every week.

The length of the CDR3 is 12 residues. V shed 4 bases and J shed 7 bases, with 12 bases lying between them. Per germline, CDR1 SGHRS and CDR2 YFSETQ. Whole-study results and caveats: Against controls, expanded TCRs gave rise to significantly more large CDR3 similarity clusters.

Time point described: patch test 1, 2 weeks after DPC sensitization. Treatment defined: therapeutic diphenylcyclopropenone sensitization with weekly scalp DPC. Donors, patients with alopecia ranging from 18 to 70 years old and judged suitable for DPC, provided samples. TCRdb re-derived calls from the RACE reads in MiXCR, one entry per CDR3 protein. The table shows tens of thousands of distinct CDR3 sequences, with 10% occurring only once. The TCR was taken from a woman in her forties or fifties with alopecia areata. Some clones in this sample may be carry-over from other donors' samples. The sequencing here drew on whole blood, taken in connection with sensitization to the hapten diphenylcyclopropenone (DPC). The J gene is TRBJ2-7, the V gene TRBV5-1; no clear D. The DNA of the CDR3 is TGCGCCAGCAGCGGAAACCGGGCGGAGCAGTACTTC. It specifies CASSGNRAEQYF.